These 22 T cell receptor beta chains came from one sample sequenced in a study of cytomegalovirus exposure and HLA in healthy donors. Using immunoSEQ multiplex PCR, the repertoire was profiled, and TCRdb retains in-frame clones only, with some absent. This table has tens of thousands of clones, 90% to 95% appearing once. The sequenced sample consisted of PBMCs. These receptors originate from a woman younger than 45 in good health and CMV-seronegative.

The V gene is TRBV13, the J gene TRBJ1-6; D gene uncertain. V was pared by 4 bases and J by 15 bases, with 13 bases between. Germline assignment: CDR1 PRHDT and CDR2 FYEKMQ (reference sequence). The CDR3 has 12 amino acids. The CDR3 DNA follows: TGTGCCAGCAGCTCCCCGAATTACGGCCTCCACTTT. As protein: CASSSPNYGLHF.

The genes are TRBV28 and TRBJ2-7; 8 bases are a match to TRBD1. The CDR3 totals 16 residues. Trimming removed 6 bases from V and 4 bases from J; junction bases left unmatched: 14. From germline, CDR1 is MDHEN and CDR2 SYDVKM. DNA of the CDR3: TGTGCCAGCAGCTACACCGGACAGGGAGGATTATACGAGCAGTACTTC. As protein: CASSYTGQGGLYEQYF.

This chain connects TRBV27 to TRBJ2-4; 10 bases are a match to TRBD2. Germline assignment: CDR1 MNHEY and CDR2 SMNVEV (reference sequence). The J segment lost 0 bases and the V segment lost 7 bases, leaving 9 bases of the junction unmatched. CDR3 length: 17 amino acids. This chain's CDR3 is CASKKLGTSVAKNIQYF. The DNA of the CDR3 is TGTGCCAGCAAGAAACTCGGGACTAGCGTAGCCAAAAACATTCAGTACTTC.

V and J are TRBV9 and TRBJ2-7; D gene uncertain. Germline assignment: CDR1 SGDLS and CDR2 YYNGEE. The CDR3 is made up of 16 amino acids. V was shortened by 0 bases and J by 2 bases, with 15 bases between the two germline ends. The CDR3: CASSVGDVAKPYEQYF. The CDR3, as DNA: TGTGCCAGCAGCGTAGGTGACGTAGCCAAACCCTACGAGCAGTACTTC.

This clone occurred a few times. This rearrangement joins TRBV5-5 to TRBJ2-7; 7 bases align to TRBD2. Germline assignment: CDR1 SGHKS and CDR2 YYEKEE (reference sequence). Losses at the gene ends were 6 bases for V and 7 bases for J; bases not matched to a gene: 22. CDR3 size: 17 residues. The CDR3 protein is CASTPRVGASGLLEQYF. CDR3 coding DNA: TGTGCCAGCACCCCTCGGGTAGGGGCTAGCGGCCTTCTGGAGCAGTACTTC.

V is TRBV6-5 and J is TRBJ2-7, with a possible D match to TRBD1 (6 bases). Trimming pared 2 bases from V and 2 bases from J, leaving 10 bases between. CDR3 length: 14 residues. Germline CDR1 is MNHEY and CDR2 is SVGAGI. For the CDR3, the DNA is TGTGCCAGCAGTTACGCGACAGGCACCTACGAGCAGTACTTC. Amino acid sequence: CASSYATGTYEQYF.

The chain employs TRBV10-1 and TRBJ2-1; 7 bases map to TRBD2. The length of the CDR3 is 16 residues. J lost 4 bases, V lost 0 bases, and 6 bases had no gene match. CDR1 is WNHNN, CDR2 SYGVQD, per germline (reference sequence). The CDR3 sequence: CASSESGAGRYNEQFF. The CDR3, as DNA: TGCGCCAGCAGTGAGTCTGGAGCGGGACGGTACAATGAGCAGTTCTTC.

The rearrangement joins TRBV5-1 to TRBJ2-1, with 10 bases lining up with TRBD2. Germline values: CDR1 SGHRS, CDR2 YFSETQ. The CDR3 has 17 residues. The ends lost 4 bases at V and 4 bases at J; junction bases unmatched: 11. The DNA of the CDR3 is TGCGCCAGCAGCCCGAATAGCGGGGGGCGGCTTTACAATGAGCAGTTCTTC. Encoded protein: CASSPNSGGRLYNEQFF.

V is TRBV2 and J is TRBJ2-1; the match to TRBD2 covers 14 bases. The CDR3 extends over 18 amino acids. Unmatched junction bases numbered 12, after V lost 2 bases and J lost 9 bases. The V gene's germline CDR1 is SNHLY and CDR2 FYNNEI. CDR3 residues: CASSESGGLAGVLGEQFF. The CDR3 DNA reads as TGTGCCAGCAGTGAATCAGGGGGACTAGCGGGAGTTTTAGGTGAGCAGTTCTTC.

This chain joins TRBV2 and TRBJ1-6, with D hard to call. This CDR3 spans 19 amino acids. Trimming pared 0 bases from V and 0 bases from J, leaving 15 bases between. Germline CDR1 reads SNHLY; CDR2 reads FYNNEI. CDR3 loop: CASSEALFPISSYNSPLHF. The CDR3 DNA sequence: TGTGCCAGCAGTGAAGCGCTTTTCCCCATCAGCTCCTATAATTCACCCCTCCACTTT. The complete variable domain, with remaining parts taken from reference TRBV2 and TRBJ1-6, reads EPEVTQTPSHQVTQMGQEVILRCVPISNHLYFYWYRQILGQKVEFLVSFYNNEISEKSEIFDDQFSVERPDGSNFTLKIRSTKLEDSAMYFCASSEALFPISSYNSPLHFGNGTRLTVT.

This chain uses TRBV6-5 with TRBJ2-3, with TRBD2 matching over 9 bases. CDR1 is MNHEY, CDR2 SVGAGI, per germline. This CDR3 region has 16 residues. V dropped 0 bases and J dropped 3; count of bases not matched to a gene: 4. The CDR3 nucleotides are TGTGCCAGCAGTTACTCGAGAGGACTAGCGACAGATACGCAGTATTTT. Amino acids: CASSYSRGLATDTQYF.

The chain couples TRBV21-1 to TRBJ2-1; the table's D call TRBD2 went unverified against the DNA. TRBV21-1 is listed as a pseudogene. The CDR3 spans 17 residues. The CDR3 region is CASSPLVSREGIDEQFF. The CDR3, as DNA: TGTGCCAGCAGCCCCCTGGTATCGCGGGAAGGTATCGATGAGCAGTTCTTC.

The genes are TRBV4-1 and TRBJ1-1; D gene uncertain. The CDR3 consists of 16 residues. Trimming shortened V by 4 bases and J by 1 base, and 16 bases separated the two germline ends. Germline CDR1 MGHRA, CDR2 YSYEKL. For the CDR3, the DNA is TGCGCCAGCAGCCCCTTGGGGAGAGGTTGGAACACTGAAGCTTTCTTT. Amino acid sequence: CASSPLGRGWNTEAFF.

V and J are TRBV4-1 and TRBJ2-4, with D tentatively TRBD1 (6 bases). The V end lost 1 base, the J end lost 8 bases, and 15 bases lay between the germline ends. The CDR3 is 15 amino acids. CDR1 MGHRA and CDR2 YSYEKL come from the germline V gene. CDR3 region: CASSQGTAGEDIQYF. The CDR3 DNA is TGCGCCAGCAGCCAAGGGACAGCCGGCGAGGACATTCAGTACTTC.

The chain has TRBV10-3 and TRBJ1-6; no definite D call. Trimming took 3 bases from V and 10 from J, leaving 16 bases between them. CDR3 length: 15 amino acids. Germline V gene lookup returns CDR1 ENHRY and CDR2 SYGVKD. This CDR3 reads CAISDRLEIRSPLHF. The DNA of the CDR3 is TGTGCCATCAGTGACCGACTCGAGATCAGATCACCCCTCCACTTT.

This CDR3 is CAWSLRGYEQYF. The CDR3, as DNA: TGTGCCTGGAGTTTGAGGGGGTACGAGCAGTACTTC. The V gene is TRBV30, the J gene TRBJ2-7; possibly TRBD1 for D (6 bases). The CDR3 runs to 12 residues. The germline V gene encodes CDR1 GTSNPN and CDR2 SVGIG (reference sequence). The V end was cut by 2 bases, the J end by 4 bases, with 9 bases between.

The chain joins TRBV7-8 to TRBJ1-4; possibly TRBD1 for D (5 bases). The germline gives CDR1 SGHVS, CDR2 FQNEAQ. The CDR3 loop spans 15 amino acids. V lost 8 bases and J 3 bases, leaving 16 bases between the germline ends. The CDR3 protein is CASGMYRLSNEKLFF. CDR3 bases: TGTGCCAGCGGAATGTACAGGCTCTCTAATGAAAAACTGTTTTTT.

The rearrangement uses TRBV4-1 and TRBJ1-2, with 9 bases aligning to TRBD1. Germline V gene lookup returns CDR1 MGHRA and CDR2 YSYEKL. The CDR3 has 17 residues. With 0 bases clipped from V and 3 bases from J, the junction kept 8 bases outside the gene matches. Written as DNA, the CDR3 is TGCGCCAGCAGCCAAGAGGGGGACAGGGTGATGGACTATGGCTACACCTTC. This translates into CASSQEGDRVMDYGYTF.

The rearrangement joins TRBV28 to TRBJ1-1; 8 nucleotides agree with TRBD1. The CDR3 is 14 residues long. Trimming removed 5 bases from V and 1 base from J; junction bases left unmatched: 3. The germline CDR1 and CDR2 sequences are MDHEN and SYDVKM. CDR3 DNA sequence: TGTGCCAGCAGTCCGGGACAGGCGAACACTGAAGCTTTCTTT. Residues: CASSPGQANTEAFF.

This sequence joins TRBV6-1 and TRBJ2-7; no firm D call. The CDR3 consists of 14 residues. V dropped 3 bases and J dropped 2 bases, with 11 bases sitting between them. Germline values: CDR1 MNHNS, CDR2 SASEGT. CDR3 residues: CASSDLTLTYEQYF. The CDR3 DNA is TGTGCCAGCAGTGACCTGACTCTTACCTACGAGCAGTACTTC.

A few counts support this clone. The chain joins TRBV6-1 to TRBJ2-7, with D perhaps TRBD2 (6 bases). Trimming pared 8 bases from V and 2 bases from J, leaving 7 bases between. Germline lookup yields CDR1 MNHNS and CDR2 SASEGT. The CDR3 extends over 11 amino acids. The CDR3 sequence is CASGTAYEQYF. Here the CDR3 DNA reads TGTGCCAGCGGGACTGCCTACGAGCAGTACTTC.

The chain recombines TRBV28 with TRBJ1-4; 7 bases line up with TRBD1. Germline V gene lookup returns CDR1 MDHEN and CDR2 SYDVKM. This CDR3 spans 14 amino acids. The V gene end was trimmed by 3 bases and the J gene end by 7 bases; junction bases not matched to a gene: 5. The chain's CDR3 is CASSFPGTAEKLFF. CDR3 in DNA: TGTGCCAGCAGTTTCCCCGGGACAGCTGAAAAACTGTTTTTT.